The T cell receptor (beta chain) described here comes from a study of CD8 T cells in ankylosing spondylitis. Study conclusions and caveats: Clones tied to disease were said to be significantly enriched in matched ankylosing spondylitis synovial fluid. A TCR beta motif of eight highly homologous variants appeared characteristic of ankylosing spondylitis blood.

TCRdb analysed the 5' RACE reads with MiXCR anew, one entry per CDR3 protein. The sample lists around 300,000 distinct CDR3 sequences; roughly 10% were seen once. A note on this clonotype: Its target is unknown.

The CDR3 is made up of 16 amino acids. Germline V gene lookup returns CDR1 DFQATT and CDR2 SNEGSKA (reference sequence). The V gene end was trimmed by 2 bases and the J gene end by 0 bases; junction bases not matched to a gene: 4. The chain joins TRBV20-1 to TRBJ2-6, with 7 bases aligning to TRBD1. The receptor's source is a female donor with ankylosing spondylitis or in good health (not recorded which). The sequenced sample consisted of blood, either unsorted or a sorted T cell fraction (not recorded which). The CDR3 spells CSARRGPISGANVLTF. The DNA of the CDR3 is TGCAGTGCTAGAAGGGGGCCGATCTCTGGGGCCAACGTCCTGACTTTC.